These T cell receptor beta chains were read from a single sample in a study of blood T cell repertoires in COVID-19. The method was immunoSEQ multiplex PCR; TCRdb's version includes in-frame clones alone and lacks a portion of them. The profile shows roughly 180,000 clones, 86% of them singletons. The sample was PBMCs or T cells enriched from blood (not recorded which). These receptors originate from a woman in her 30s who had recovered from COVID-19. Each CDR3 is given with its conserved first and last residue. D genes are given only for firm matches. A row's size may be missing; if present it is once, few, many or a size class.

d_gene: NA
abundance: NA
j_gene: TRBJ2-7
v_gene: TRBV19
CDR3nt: TGTGCCAGTAGTATGCGGGGGCTCAGCTCCTACGAGCAGTACTTC
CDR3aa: CASSMRGLSSYEQYF

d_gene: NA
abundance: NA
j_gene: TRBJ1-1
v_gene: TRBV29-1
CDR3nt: TGCAGCGTTGCGGGGGAGGTGAACACTGAAGCTTTCTTT
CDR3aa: CSVAGEVNTEAFF

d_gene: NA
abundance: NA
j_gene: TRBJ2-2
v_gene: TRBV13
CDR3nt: TGTGCCAGCAGCTTAGGAGAGGGACTTATCACCGGGGAGCTGTTTTTT
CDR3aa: CASSLGEGLITGELFF

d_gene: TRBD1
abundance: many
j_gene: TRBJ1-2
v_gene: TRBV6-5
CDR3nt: TGTGCCAGCAGTTACGGCGCGGGACAGCACGGCTACACCTTC
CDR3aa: CASSYGAGQHGYTF

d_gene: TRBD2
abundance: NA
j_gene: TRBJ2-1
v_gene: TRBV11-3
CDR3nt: TGTGCCAGCAGCTTGGAGGGGACTAGCGGGACCCTAAGCGAGCAGTTCTTC
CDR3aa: CASSLEGTSGTLSEQFF

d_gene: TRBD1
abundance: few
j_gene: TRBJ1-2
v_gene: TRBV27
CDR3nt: TGTGCCAGCAGTCGAGGGGGACAGGGAGGTGGCTACACCTTC
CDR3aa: CASSRGGQGGGYTF

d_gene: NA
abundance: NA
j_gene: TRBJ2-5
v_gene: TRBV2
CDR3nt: TGTGCCAGCAGCCGGGGGGCTCTACCTGAACAAGAGACCCAGTACTTC
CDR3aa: CASSRGALPEQETQYF

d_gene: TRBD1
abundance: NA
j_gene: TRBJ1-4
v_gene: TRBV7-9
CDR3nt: TGTGCCAGCAGCCCGACAGGGGTGGGAGAAAAACTGTTTTTT
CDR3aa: CASSPTGVGEKLFF

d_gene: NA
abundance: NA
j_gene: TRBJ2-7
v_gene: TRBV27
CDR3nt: TGTGCCAGCACCAACCGGGGGAAATACTACGAGCAGTACTTC
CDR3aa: CASTNRGKYYEQYF

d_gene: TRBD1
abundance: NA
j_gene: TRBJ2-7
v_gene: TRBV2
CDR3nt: TGTGCCAGCACGGGACAGTCCCGCGAGCAGTACTTC
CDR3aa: CASTGQSREQYF

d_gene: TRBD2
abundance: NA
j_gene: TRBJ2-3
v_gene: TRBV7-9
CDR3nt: TGTGCCAGCAGCTTAGAGGGTAGCGGGAGGGTAACTGGAGATACGCAGTATTTT
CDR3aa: CASSLEGSGRVTGDTQYF

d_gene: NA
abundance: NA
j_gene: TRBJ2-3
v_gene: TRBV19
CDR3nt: TGTGCCAGTTCATACGGTCCCATCGAGGTTACGCAGTATTTT
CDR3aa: CASSYGPIEVTQYF

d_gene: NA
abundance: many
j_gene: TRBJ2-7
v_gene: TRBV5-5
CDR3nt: TGTGCCAGCAGCTTGGTGGGAGGAAGCTCCTACGAGCAGTACTTC
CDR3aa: CASSLVGGSSYEQYF

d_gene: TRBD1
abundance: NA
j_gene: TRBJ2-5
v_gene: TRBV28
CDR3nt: TGTGCCAGCAGTTTTGATTGGGGGACAGGACGGGGAGAGACCCAGTACTTC
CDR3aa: CASSFDWGTGRGETQYF

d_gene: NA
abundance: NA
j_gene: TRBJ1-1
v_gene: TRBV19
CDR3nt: TGTGCCAGTACCTCAGGTGATCCTCGCACTGAAGCTTTCTTT
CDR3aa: CASTSGDPRTEAFF

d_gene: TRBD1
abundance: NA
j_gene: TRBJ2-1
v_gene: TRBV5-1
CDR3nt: TGCGCCAGCAACCCATCTCCGGGACAGGGAGGGGATGAGCAGTTCTTC
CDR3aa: CASNPSPGQGGDEQFF

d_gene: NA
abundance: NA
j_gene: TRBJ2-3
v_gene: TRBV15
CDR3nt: TGTGCCACCAGCAGAGCTTCAGGGTTCAGCACAGATACGCAGTATTTT
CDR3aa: CATSRASGFSTDTQYF

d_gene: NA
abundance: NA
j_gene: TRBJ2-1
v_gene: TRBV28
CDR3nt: TGTGCCAGCACCAACCCCGCGTTTGAGCAGTTCTTC
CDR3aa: CASTNPAFEQFF

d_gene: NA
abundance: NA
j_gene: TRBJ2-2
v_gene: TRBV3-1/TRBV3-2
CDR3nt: TGTGCCAGCAGCCACTCACCAAGCCGGGCCGGGGAGCTGTTTTTT
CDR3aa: CASSHSPSRAGELFF

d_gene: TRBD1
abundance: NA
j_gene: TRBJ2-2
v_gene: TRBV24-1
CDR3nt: TGTGCCGTAACAGGGGGAACGAACACCGGGGAGCTGTTTTTT
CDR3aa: CAVTGGTNTGELFF

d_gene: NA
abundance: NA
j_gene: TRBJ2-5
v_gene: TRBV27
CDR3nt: TGTGCCAGCAGTTTATCCCCACCTAGCCTGTGGGGGACCCAGTACTTC
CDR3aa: CASSLSPPSLWGTQYF

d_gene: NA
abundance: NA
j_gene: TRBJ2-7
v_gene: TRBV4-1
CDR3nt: TGCGCCAGCAGCCAAACCCCCACTGTCTCCTACGAGCAGTACTTC
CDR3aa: CASSQTPTVSYEQYF

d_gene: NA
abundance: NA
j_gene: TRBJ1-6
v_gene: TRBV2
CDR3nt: TGTGCCAGCAGTGAAAGAGGGTTCAGTTCACCCCTCCACTTT
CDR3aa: CASSERGFSSPLHF

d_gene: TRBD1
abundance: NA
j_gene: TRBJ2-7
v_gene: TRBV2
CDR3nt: TGTGCCAGCATAAGGACAGGGGGGGCCTTACGGGGCGAGCAGTACTTC
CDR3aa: CASIRTGGALRGEQYF

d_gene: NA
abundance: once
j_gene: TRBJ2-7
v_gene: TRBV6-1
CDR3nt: TGTGCCAGCAGTGGGACAGCGGGACTGACTGGGGTTTCAGTAGACTACGAGCAGTACTTC
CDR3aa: CASSGTAGLTGVSVDYEQYF

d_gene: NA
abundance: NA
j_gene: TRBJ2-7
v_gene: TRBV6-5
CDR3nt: TGTGCCAGCGTGGGGCGAACTACCTACGAGCAGTACTTC
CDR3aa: CASVGRTTYEQYF

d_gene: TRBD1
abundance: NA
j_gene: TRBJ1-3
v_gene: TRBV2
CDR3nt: TGTGCCAGCAGCACTGACAGGGGCTCTGGAAACACCATATATTTT
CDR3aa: CASSTDRGSGNTIYF

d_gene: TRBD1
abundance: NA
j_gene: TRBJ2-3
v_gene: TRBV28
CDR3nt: TGTGCCAGCAACGCGGACAGGGCGGCCACAGATACGCAGTATTTT
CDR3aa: CASNADRAATDTQYF

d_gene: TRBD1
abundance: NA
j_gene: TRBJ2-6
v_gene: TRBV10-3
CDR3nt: TGTGCCATCAGCACACAGGGGATGGGAGGGGCCAACGTCCTGACTTTC
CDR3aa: CAISTQGMGGANVLTF

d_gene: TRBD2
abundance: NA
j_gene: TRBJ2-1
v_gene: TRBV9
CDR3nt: TGTGCCAGCAGCGTAGGGGGAGCGGGAGGCGATGAGCAGTTCTTC
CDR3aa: CASSVGGAGGDEQFF

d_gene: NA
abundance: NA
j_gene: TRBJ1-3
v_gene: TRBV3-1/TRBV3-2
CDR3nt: TGTGCCAGCAGCCAGGGGGCTAGTGGAAACACCATATATTTT
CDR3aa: CASSQGASGNTIYF

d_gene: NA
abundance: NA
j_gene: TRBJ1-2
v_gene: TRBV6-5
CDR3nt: TGTGCCAGCAGTTACCAGGGCCGTAACTATGGCTACACCTTC
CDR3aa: CASSYQGRNYGYTF

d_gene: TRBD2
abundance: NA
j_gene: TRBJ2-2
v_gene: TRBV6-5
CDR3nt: TGTGCCAGCATCCGGGGGGACGGGGAGCTGTTTTTT
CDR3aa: CASIRGDGELFF

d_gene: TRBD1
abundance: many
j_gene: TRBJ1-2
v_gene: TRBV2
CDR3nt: TGTGCCACCGGGACAGGGGGAAACTATGGCTACACCTTC
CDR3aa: CATGTGGNYGYTF

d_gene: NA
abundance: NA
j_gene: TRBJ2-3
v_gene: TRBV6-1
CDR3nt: TGTGCCAGCAGTGAACAACACAGCCCAGATACGCAGTATTTT
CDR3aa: CASSEQHSPDTQYF

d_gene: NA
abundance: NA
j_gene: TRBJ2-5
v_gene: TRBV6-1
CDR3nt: NA
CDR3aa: CASSAVFWLAGLRETQYF

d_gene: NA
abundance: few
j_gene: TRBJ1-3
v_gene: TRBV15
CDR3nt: TGTGCCACCAGCAGAGAATTCCTTCCGGGAAGTGGAAACACCATATATTTT
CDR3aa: CATSREFLPGSGNTIYF

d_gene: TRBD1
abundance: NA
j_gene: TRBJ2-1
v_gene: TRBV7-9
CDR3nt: TGTGCCAGCAGCTTAGCGACCGGGACAGGGGTGGGCGGTGAGCAGTTCTTC
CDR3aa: CASSLATGTGVGGEQFF

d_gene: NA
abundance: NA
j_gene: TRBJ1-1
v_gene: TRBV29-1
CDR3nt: TGCAGCGTTAGGACAGTAAACACTGAAGCTTTCTTT
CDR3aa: CSVRTVNTEAFF

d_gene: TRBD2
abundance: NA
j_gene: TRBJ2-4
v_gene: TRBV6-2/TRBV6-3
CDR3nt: TGTGCCAGCAGCCCTGATCCTAGCGGGAGGATAGGGTCCAAAAACATTCAGTACTTC
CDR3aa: CASSPDPSGRIGSKNIQYF

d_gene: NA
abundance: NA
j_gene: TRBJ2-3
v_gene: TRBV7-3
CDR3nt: TGTGCCAGCAGCTTAACTTCGGGGAATCCCTCTCACGGTACGCAGTATTTT
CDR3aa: CASSLTSGNPSHGTQYF

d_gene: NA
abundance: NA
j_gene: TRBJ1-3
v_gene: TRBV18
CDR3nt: TGTGCCAGCTCACCACCTTGGAGCTCTGGAAACACCATATATTTT
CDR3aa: CASSPPWSSGNTIYF

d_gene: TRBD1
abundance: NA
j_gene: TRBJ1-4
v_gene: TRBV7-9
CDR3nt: TGTGCCAGCAGCCCCCGGACAGGGCGTGATGAAAAACTGTTTTTT
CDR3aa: CASSPRTGRDEKLFF

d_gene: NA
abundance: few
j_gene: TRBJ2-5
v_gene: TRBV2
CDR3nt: TGTGCCAGCAGTGAACTAGAGGGGACCCAGTACTTC
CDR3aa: CASSELEGTQYF

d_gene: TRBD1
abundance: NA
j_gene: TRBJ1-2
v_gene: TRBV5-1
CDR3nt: TGCGCCAGCAGCGGGCGGACAGGGGGCATAGGTGGCTACACCTTC
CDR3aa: CASSGRTGGIGGYTF

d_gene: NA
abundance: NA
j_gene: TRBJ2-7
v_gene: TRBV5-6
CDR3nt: TGTGCCAGCAGCTTCCAGGGAAACTACGAGCAGTACTTC
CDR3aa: CASSFQGNYEQYF

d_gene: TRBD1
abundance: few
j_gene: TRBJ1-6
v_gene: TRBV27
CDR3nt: TGTGCCAGCAGTTTAAGGGGGACAGGGCATTCACCCCTCCACTTT
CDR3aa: CASSLRGTGHSPLHF

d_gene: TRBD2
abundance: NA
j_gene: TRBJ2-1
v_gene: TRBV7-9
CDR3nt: TGTGCCAGCAGCCCGCGACTAGCGGGAGAAAATGAGCAGTTCTTC
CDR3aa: CASSPRLAGENEQFF

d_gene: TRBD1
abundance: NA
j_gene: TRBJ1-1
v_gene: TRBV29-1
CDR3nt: TGCAGCGTTGAAGATCAGACAGGGTCGGGTACTGAAGCTTTCTTT
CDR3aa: CSVEDQTGSGTEAFF

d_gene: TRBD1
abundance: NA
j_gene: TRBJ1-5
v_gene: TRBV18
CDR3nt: TGTGCCAGCTCACCAGTGGTATTGGGACAGGGGGCTTGGCAGCCCCAGCATTTT
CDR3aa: CASSPVVLGQGAWQPQHF

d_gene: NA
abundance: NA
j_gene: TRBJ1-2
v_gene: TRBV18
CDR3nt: TGTGCCAGCTCACCGGACAAAGGCTATGGCTACACCTTC
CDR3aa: CASSPDKGYGYTF

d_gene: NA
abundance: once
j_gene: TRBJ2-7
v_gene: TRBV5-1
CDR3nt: TGCGCCAGCAGCTTGGACGGGGTTAATAGCTACGAGCAGTACTTC
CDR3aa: CASSLDGVNSYEQYF

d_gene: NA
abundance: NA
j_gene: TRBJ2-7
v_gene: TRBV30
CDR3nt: TGTGCCTGGAACCGGGGTTACGAGCAGTACTTC
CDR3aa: CAWNRGYEQYF

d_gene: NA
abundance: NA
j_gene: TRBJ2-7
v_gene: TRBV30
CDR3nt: TGTGCCTGGAGTACGACACCATACGAGCAGTACTTC
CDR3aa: CAWSTTPYEQYF

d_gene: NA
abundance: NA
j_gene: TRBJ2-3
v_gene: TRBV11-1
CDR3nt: TGTGCCAGCAGCTTAGGCAGTAGCACAGATACGCAGTATTTT
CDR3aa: CASSLGSSTDTQYF

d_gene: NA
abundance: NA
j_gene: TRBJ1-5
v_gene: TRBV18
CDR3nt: TGTGCCAGCTCACCAAGCGACTCAGGGGTCGGTCAGCCCCAGCATTTT
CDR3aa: CASSPSDSGVGQPQHF

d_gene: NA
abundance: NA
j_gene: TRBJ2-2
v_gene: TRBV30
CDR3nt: TGTGCCTGGAGTGACCCCTCCAGGGTGGGGACCGGGGAGCTGTTTTTT
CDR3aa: CAWSDPSRVGTGELFF